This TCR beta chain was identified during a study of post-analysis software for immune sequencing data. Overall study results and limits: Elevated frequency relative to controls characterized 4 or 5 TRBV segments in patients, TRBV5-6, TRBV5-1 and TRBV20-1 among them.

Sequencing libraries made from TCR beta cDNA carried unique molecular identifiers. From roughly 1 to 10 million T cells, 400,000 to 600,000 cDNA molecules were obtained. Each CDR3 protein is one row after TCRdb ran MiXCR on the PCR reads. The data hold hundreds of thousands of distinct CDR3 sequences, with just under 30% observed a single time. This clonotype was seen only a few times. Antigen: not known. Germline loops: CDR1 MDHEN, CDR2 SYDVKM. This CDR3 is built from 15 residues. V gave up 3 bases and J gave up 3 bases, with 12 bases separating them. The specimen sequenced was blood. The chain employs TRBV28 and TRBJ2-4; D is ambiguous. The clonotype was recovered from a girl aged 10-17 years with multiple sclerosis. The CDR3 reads CASSFTRTDKNIQYF. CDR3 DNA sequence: TGTGCCAGCAGTTTTACCAGGACGGACAAAAACATTCAGTACTTC.